This T cell receptor (beta chain) derives from a study of HIV-infected patients and healthy controls (dated by TCRdb to the mid-2010s). In the study overall: CD4 counts were modestly but significantly increased in about 85% of the 16 patients after three months of therapy, but they remained below normal ranges. An undetectable viral load was attained by 11 of 16 patients by the second bleed and by all patients after a further year of therapy. Patients lacked overall T-cell lymphocytopenia, and total CDR3 counts per chain did not differ significantly from controls. Whether deep TCR repertoire sequencing of small blood samples from HIV patients could capture immune perturbation and reconstitution was tested in the study. CD8 counts did not change consistently during early therapy, while the CD4:CD8 ratio increased slightly. Results the study describes overall, beyond this receptor: Processing was restricted to sixteen HIV-infected individuals, which the authors judged to be a major constraint on the generalizability of the findings. During therapy, a significant decrease in frequency was seen for HIV-associated CDR3s, whereas no significant change was found for CMV-associated CDR3s, although most of them became more frequent. Alpha-beta chain pairing was not determined in the samples. Unequal numbers of distinct sequences between patients and controls complicated comparisons, and size-matching overweighted rare events from HIV-infected data. Sequencing depth was restricted by the use of whole blood, which also prevented the dynamics of distinct T-cell subpopulations from being separated. Compared with controls, HIV-infected patients showed significantly different mean usage of eight alpha and eight beta V genes. HLA typing of donors was not performed in the study. Alpha-chain CDR3s from MAIT cells occurred at high frequency in healthy controls but were severely depleted in HIV+ repertoires. Roughly threefold more distinct CDR3s and higher Shannon diversity were observed in healthy control repertoires than in untreated HIV+ repertoires. Both the Jaccard index and the count of highly shared sequences showed that healthy controls shared more CDR3s between individuals than HIV+ patients did. Significantly higher mean Gini indices were seen in HIV-infected repertoires than in controls, possibly reflecting oligoclonality. The observed differences in diversity could not be explained by the slight differences in age and sex profiles between the study cohorts. Size-matched repertoire data did not replicate the apparent post-therapy recovery of the Gini index in HIV-infected patients.

This clonotype was recorded many times. The antigen it binds to is not known. No base quality values were provided; no much bigger clone lies one nucleotide off. Roughly 0.55 ug RNA was reverse transcribed with SuperScript III using primers against the alpha and beta constant regions. Separate libraries for the alpha and beta chains were generated through chain-specific third strand synthesis that incorporated multiplexing indices. In the protocol, all rearrangements within a chain were amplified with a single primer pair so that primer bias was avoided, and molecular barcodes were added to each cDNA molecule. Purified cDNA was ligated with T4 RNA Ligase 1 onto a 5' RACE adapter bearing a random hexamer and the SP2 sequencing primer site. Second strand synthesis was primed from the SP2 site with Phusion polymerase, using slow temperature ramps to favor optimal annealing. The 12-nucleotide barcode on each molecule comprised two random hexamer sequences, both introduced before amplification and concatenated. P5 and P7 adapter elements plus a second index were added in a short first PCR, which was followed by an approximately 23-cycle amplification PCR with P5s and P7 primers. Libraries received about 30 PCR cycles in total, were quantified on a Qubit, sized on a Bioanalyzer, and diluted to around 4 nM. Sequencing of the normalized libraries was performed on an Illumina MiSeq with 2 x 250 paired-end kits. MinElute columns were the means by which the reverse transcription reactions were cleaned up, and the reactions were eluted into approximately 10 ul Tris-Cl. A 1:1 ratio of AMPure XP beads was used to clean the adapter ligations after they had run for about 23 hours at 16 degrees C. Regarding the original processing steps: Demultiplexed FASTQ files were processed with a modified Decombinator by which V, J, insert and barcode information was output. Sequences that shared a barcode but differed from the dominant sequence were discarded as errors, and original cDNA molecules were estimated by counting barcodes clustered at Levenshtein distance 3. For downstream analyses, the R packages ineq, vegan, igraph and RCytoscape were used, along with IMGT nomenclature and CDR3 definitions. V gene usage was computed over distinct sequences, each TCR counted once to avoid skew from clonal expansion. Within a donor, similarity networks joined unique CDR3 amino acid sequences in every case where two of them were separated by a single Levenshtein edit. Published HIV-specific CDR3s (around 100 alpha, 650 to 850 beta) and CMV-specific CDR3s (13 alpha, a few hundred beta) were compiled and searched for in the repertoires. Lower sequence numbers were not the cause of the decreased diversity in patients, as random subsampling to size-matched repertoires showed. TCRdb cleaned the public reads at Q25 with fastp, built clones with MiXCR and kept in-frame beta chains. Each entry merges the rows of one CDR3 protein and shows their most common DNA and genes. In this record, the V and J calls reflect TCRdb's handling and not the investigators' own analysis. The sample data list about 8,100 distinct CDR3 sequences, and 5% to 6.5% of these were observed just once. In total, the top ten clones hold under 25% of the sample.

The germline V gene provides CDR1 MNHEY and CDR2 SVGEGT. V gives up 5 bases and J gives up 1 base, and the segment between their germline ends measures 11 bases. The CDR3 starts with the cysteine, ends with the phenylalanine, and has 14 residues. Just CDR3 DNA is preserved here, 42 bases in frame from base 1. Whole blood was used without cell fractionation, so all unsorted peripheral T cells were reflected in the repertoire. For RNA extraction, an approximately 2.3 ml sample of peripheral blood was drawn into Tempus tubes. HIV-infected adults who had not yet received antiretroviral therapy and were about to begin treatment were enrolled, with the first sixteen eligible patients processed. Enrollment excluded patients who had febrile or AIDS-related illness, tumors, hepatitis B or C coinfection, immunomodulatory therapy, recent vaccination or treatment interruptions. Residual genomic DNA was removed with the TURBO-DNase kit and globin mRNA was depleted with GLOBINclear. Just before antiretroviral therapy was started, pretreatment blood was collected from HIV-infected patients.

This receptor chain uses TRBV6-2 or TRBV6-3 and TRBJ2-5, with no D gene named confidently. This TCR was sampled from an adult with HIV infection. This material consisted of blood, taken before antiretroviral therapy. The CDR3 sequence is CASSIGPIQETQYF. The DNA sequence is as follows: TGTGCCAGCAGTATTGGTCCCATCCAAGAGACCCAGTACTTC.